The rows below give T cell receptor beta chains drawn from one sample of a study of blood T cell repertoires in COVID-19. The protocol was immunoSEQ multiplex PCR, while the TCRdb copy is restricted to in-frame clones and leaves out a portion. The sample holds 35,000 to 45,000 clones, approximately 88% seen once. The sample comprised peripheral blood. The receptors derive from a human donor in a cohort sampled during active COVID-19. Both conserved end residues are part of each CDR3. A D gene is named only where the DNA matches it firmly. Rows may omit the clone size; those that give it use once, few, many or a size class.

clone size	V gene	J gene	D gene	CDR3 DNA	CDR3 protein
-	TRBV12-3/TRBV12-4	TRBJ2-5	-	TGTGCCAGCAGTTCAGAAGAGACCCAGTACTTC	CASSSEETQYF
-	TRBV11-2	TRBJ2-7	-	TGTGCCAGCAGCGGAGGGACAGAACCCGCCTACGAGCAGTACTTC	CASSGGTEPAYEQYF
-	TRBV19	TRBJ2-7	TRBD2	TGTGCCAGTAGTATGGGGGGGGCCTACGAGCAGTACTTC	CASSMGGAYEQYF
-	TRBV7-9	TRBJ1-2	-	TGTGCCAGCAGCTTAGTTACTAATGGCTACACCTTC	CASSLVTNGYTF
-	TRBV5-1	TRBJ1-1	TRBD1	TGCGCCAGCAGCTTGGGGGGACAGGGTGGCGAAACTGAAGCTTTCTTT	CASSLGGQGGETEAFF
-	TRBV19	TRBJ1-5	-	TGTGCCAGCGAACCCCAAAGGAGACCTTTTAGCGGTCAGCCCCAGCATTTT	CASEPQRRPFSGQPQHF
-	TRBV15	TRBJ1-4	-	TGTGCCACCAGCAGAGCTGCAGGGTGGACTAATGAAAAACTGTTTTTT	CATSRAAGWTNEKLFF
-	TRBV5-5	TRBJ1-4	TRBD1	TGTGCCAGCAGCACGACAGGGAGGAGTAATGAAAAACTGTTTTTT	CASSTTGRSNEKLFF
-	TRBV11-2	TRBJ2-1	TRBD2	TGTGCCAGCAGCTCCCGACTAGCGGGGGGGCTCAATGAGCAGTTCTTC	CASSSRLAGGLNEQFF
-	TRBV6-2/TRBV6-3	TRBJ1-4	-	TGTGCCAGCAGTTACGCGCACCTTCGATCTGCGGAAAAACTGTTTTTT	CASSYAHLRSAEKLFF
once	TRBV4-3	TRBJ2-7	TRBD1	TGCGCCAGCAGCTTCGGACAGGAGTCTTACGAGCAGTACTTC	CASSFGQESYEQYF
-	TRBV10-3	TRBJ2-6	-	TGTGCCATCAGTGAGTCGGCAGCCGCTAGCTCTGGGGCCAACGTCCTGACTTTC	CAISESAAASSGANVLTF
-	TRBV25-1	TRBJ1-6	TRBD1	TGTGCCAGCAGTGAGAACAGGGGGCAAGGGTCACCCCTCCACTTT	CASSENRGQGSPLHF
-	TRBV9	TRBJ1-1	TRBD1	TGTGCCAGCTCCCCCGTGGAGGGGGCGGGAACTGAAGCTTTCTTT	CASSPVEGAGTEAFF
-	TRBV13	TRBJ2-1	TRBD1	TGTGCCAGCAGCGCCAGGGGGTATGAGCAGTTCTTC	CASSARGYEQFF
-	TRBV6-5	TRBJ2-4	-	TGTGCCAGCACCGCCCCGGGACAAGAAAACATTCAGTACTTC	CASTAPGQENIQYF
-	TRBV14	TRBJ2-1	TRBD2	TGTGCCAGCAGTCGAGATCTAGCGGAGGGATTCCGTGAGCAGTTCTTC	CASSRDLAEGFREQFF
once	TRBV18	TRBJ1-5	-	TGTGCCAGCTCACCCACAGGGTATAGCAATCAGCCCCAGCATTTT	CASSPTGYSNQPQHF
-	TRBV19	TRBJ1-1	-	TGTGCCAGTAGTATGCGGGGGAACACTGAAGCTTTCTTT	CASSMRGNTEAFF
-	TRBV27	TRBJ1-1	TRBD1	TGTGCCAGCAGTTCCCGGACAGGGGGCTTTGACACTGAAGCTTTCTTT	CASSSRTGGFDTEAFF
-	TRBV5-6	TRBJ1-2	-	TGTGCCAGCAGCTCGGGAGTCCTTGTCTATGGCTACACCTTC	CASSSGVLVYGYTF
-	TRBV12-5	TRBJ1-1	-	TGTGCTAGTGGTTTGGTACTCGGGGGGCGGGTCACTGAAGCTTTCTTT	CASGLVLGGRVTEAFF
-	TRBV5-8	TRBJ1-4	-	TGTGCCAGCAGCTTGAAGACACCTAATGAAAAACTGTTTTTT	CASSLKTPNEKLFF
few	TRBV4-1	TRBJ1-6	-	TGCGCCAGCAGCCAAGAAGGAGGGCCGAGTTCACCCCTCCACTTT	CASSQEGGPSSPLHF
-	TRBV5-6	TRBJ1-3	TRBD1	TGTGCCAGCAGCTTTGCCGGGACAGGCCCTGGAAACACCATATATTTT	CASSFAGTGPGNTIYF